This is a list of T cell receptor beta chains from one sample in a study of blood T cell repertoires in COVID-19. Repertoires were generated with immunoSEQ multiplex PCR, while TCRdb's copy carries only in-frame clones and drops some. The data show approximately 300,000 clones, 86% seen once. Sequencing was done on a sample of PBMCs or T cells enriched from blood (not recorded which). Source of these receptors: a man aged 25 to 40 who had recovered from COVID-19. The CDR3 runs from the conserved cysteine through the conserved F or W. Each record gives: D gene, clone size, J gene, V gene, CDR3 length, CDR3 DNA, CDR3 protein. A D gene is named only where the DNA matches it firmly. Size tells how often a clone was seen (once, few, many) or the class of an expanded clone, and some rows leave it out.

d_gene: TRBD2; abundance: -; j_gene: TRBJ2-1; v_gene: TRBV24-1; len: 16; CDR3nt: TGTGCCACCAGTGATCCCACTAGCGGGTATTACAATGAGCAGTTCTTC; CDR3aa: CATSDPTSGYYNEQFF
d_gene: TRBD1; abundance: -; j_gene: TRBJ2-7; v_gene: TRBV4-1; len: 14; CDR3nt: TGCGCCAGCAGCCAAAACAGGGGGCGTTACGAGCAGTACTTC; CDR3aa: CASSQNRGRYEQYF
d_gene: -; abundance: -; j_gene: TRBJ2-2; v_gene: TRBV15; len: 15; CDR3nt: TGTGCCACCAGCAACCTACAGGGTCTTGCCGGGGAGCTGTTTTTT; CDR3aa: CATSNLQGLAGELFF
d_gene: TRBD1; abundance: once; j_gene: TRBJ2-7; v_gene: TRBV5-6; len: 15; CDR3nt: TGTGCCAGCAGCTTTCTAGGACAGGGGACCTACGAGCAGTACTTC; CDR3aa: CASSFLGQGTYEQYF
d_gene: TRBD1; abundance: -; j_gene: TRBJ2-7; v_gene: TRBV18; len: 13; CDR3nt: TGTGCCACTGGACAGGGTAGCTCCTACGAGCAGTACTTC; CDR3aa: CATGQGSSYEQYF
d_gene: -; abundance: few; j_gene: TRBJ1-1; v_gene: TRBV19; len: 13; CDR3nt: TGTGCCAGTAGCATCGGGATTGCCACTGAAGCTTTCTTT; CDR3aa: CASSIGIATEAFF
d_gene: TRBD2; abundance: -; j_gene: TRBJ2-1; v_gene: TRBV5-1; len: 16; CDR3nt: TGCGCCAGCAGCTCTTTAGCGGGCGGACCCCCCAATGAGCAGTTCTTC; CDR3aa: CASSSLAGGPPNEQFF
d_gene: TRBD2; abundance: -; j_gene: TRBJ2-7; v_gene: TRBV10-3; len: 14; CDR3nt: TGTGCCATCAGTCGGGGGGGCCTTCCCTACGAGCAGTACTTC; CDR3aa: CAISRGGLPYEQYF
d_gene: TRBD1; abundance: few; j_gene: TRBJ2-2; v_gene: TRBV19; len: 17; CDR3nt: TGTGCCAGTAGTCGGGGACAGGGGGCTTCGAACACCGGGGAGCTGTTTTTT; CDR3aa: CASSRGQGASNTGELFF
d_gene: -; abundance: once; j_gene: TRBJ2-3; v_gene: TRBV6-5; len: 14; CDR3nt: TGTGCCAGCAGACGGGGTCAATACGGGGATACGCAGTATTTT; CDR3aa: CASRRGQYGDTQYF
d_gene: -; abundance: -; j_gene: TRBJ1-1; v_gene: TRBV30; len: 15; CDR3nt: TGTGCCTGGAGATTGACAGTTTGGAGCAACACTGAAGCTTTCTTT; CDR3aa: CAWRLTVWSNTEAFF
d_gene: TRBD2; abundance: -; j_gene: TRBJ2-1; v_gene: TRBV30; len: 15; CDR3nt: TGTGCCTGGACAACTTCGGGAGGGCCAGGCAATGAGCAGTTCTTC; CDR3aa: CAWTTSGGPGNEQFF
d_gene: TRBD1; abundance: -; j_gene: TRBJ2-1; v_gene: TRBV7-6; len: 14; CDR3nt: TGTGCCAGCAGCGGACAGGGGTTTCACAATGAGCAGTTCTTC; CDR3aa: CASSGQGFHNEQFF
d_gene: -; abundance: few; j_gene: TRBJ1-2; v_gene: TRBV11-2; len: 14; CDR3nt: TGTGCCAGCAGCTTAGAGGTAACAGGGAAAGGCTACACCTTC; CDR3aa: CASSLEVTGKGYTF
d_gene: -; abundance: -; j_gene: TRBJ2-7; v_gene: TRBV19; len: 18; CDR3nt: TGTGCCAGTAGTATGTACGACAGGCAAAACGGACGGCTCTACGAGCAGTACTTC; CDR3aa: CASSMYDRQNGRLYEQYF
d_gene: -; abundance: -; j_gene: TRBJ2-5; v_gene: TRBV5-1; len: 13; CDR3nt: TGCGCCAGCAGCTTGATTATCCAAGAGACCCAGTACTTC; CDR3aa: CASSLIIQETQYF
d_gene: TRBD2; abundance: -; j_gene: TRBJ2-7; v_gene: TRBV3-1/TRBV3-2; len: 16; CDR3nt: TGTGCCAGCAGCCAAGGCAGACTAGCGGGCTCAAGAGAGCAGTACTTC; CDR3aa: CASSQGRLAGSREQYF
d_gene: -; abundance: -; j_gene: TRBJ2-3; v_gene: TRBV2; len: 14; CDR3nt: TGTGCCCGTTGGCGGGGAGTTTACACAGATACGCAGTATTTT; CDR3aa: CARWRGVYTDTQYF
d_gene: -; abundance: -; j_gene: TRBJ2-1; v_gene: TRBV5-1; len: 10; CDR3nt: TGCGCCAGCAGACTCCATAGTAGGTTCTTC; CDR3aa: CASRLHSRFF
d_gene: TRBD2; abundance: -; j_gene: TRBJ2-2; v_gene: TRBV7-9; len: 15; CDR3nt: TGTGCCAGCAGCCCAGCGGGGGGGAACACCGGGGAGCTGTTTTTT; CDR3aa: CASSPAGGNTGELFF
d_gene: -; abundance: once; j_gene: TRBJ2-1; v_gene: TRBV12-3/TRBV12-4; len: 13; CDR3nt: TGTGCCAGCAGTTTGCCAGGGGACAATGAGCAGTTCTTC; CDR3aa: CASSLPGDNEQFF
d_gene: -; abundance: -; j_gene: TRBJ2-2; v_gene: TRBV27; len: 16; CDR3nt: TGTGCCAGCAGCCGGGACTCGCGCCGCCTCACCGGGGAGCTGTTTTTT; CDR3aa: CASSRDSRRLTGELFF
d_gene: -; abundance: -; j_gene: TRBJ1-1; v_gene: TRBV6-5; len: 15; CDR3nt: TGTGCCAGCACCCAGGGTCCGGAATCGAACACTGAAGCTTTCTTT; CDR3aa: CASTQGPESNTEAFF
d_gene: TRBD2; abundance: -; j_gene: TRBJ2-7; v_gene: TRBV9; len: 13; CDR3nt: TGTGCCAGTTATAGCGGGCGACGCTACGAGCAGTACTTC; CDR3aa: CASYSGRRYEQYF
d_gene: TRBD1; abundance: -; j_gene: TRBJ1-4; v_gene: TRBV4-1; len: 15; CDR3nt: TGCGCCAGCAGCCAGACAGGGGGGAGTAATGAAAAACTGTTTTTT; CDR3aa: CASSQTGGSNEKLFF